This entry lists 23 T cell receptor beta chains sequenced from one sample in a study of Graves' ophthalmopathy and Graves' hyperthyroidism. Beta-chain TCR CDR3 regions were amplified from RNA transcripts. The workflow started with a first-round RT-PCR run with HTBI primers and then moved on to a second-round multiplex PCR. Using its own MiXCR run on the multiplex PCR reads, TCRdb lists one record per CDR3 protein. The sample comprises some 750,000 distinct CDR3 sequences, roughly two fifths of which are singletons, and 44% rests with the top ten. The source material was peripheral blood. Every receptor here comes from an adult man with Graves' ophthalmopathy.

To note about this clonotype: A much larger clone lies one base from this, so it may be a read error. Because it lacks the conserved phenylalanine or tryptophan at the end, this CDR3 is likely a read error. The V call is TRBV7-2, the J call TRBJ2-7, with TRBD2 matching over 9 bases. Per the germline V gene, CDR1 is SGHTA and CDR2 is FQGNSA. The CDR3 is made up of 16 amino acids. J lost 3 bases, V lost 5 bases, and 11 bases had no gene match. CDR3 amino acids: CASSPILAGGDYEQYL. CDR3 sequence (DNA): TGTGCCAGCAGCCCGATACTAGCGGGTGGGGACTACGAGCAGTACCTC.

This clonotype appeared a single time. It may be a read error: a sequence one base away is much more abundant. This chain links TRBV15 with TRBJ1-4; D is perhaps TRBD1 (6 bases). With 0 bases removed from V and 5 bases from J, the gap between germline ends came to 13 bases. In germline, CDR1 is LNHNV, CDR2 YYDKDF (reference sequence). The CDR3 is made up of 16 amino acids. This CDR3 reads CATSRDRQGINEKLFF. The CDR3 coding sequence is TGTGCCACCAGCAGAGATCGCCAGGGGATAAATGAAAAACTGTTTTTT.

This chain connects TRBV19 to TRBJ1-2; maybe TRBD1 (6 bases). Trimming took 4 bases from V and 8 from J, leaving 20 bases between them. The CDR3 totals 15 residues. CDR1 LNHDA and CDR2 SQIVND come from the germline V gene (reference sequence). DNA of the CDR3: TGTGCCAGTAGTACACCCTTCCGGGGGCTACAGGGCTACACCTTC. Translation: CASSTPFRGLQGYTF. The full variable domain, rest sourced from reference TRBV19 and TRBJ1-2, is DGGITQSPKYLFRKEGQNVTLSCEQNLNHDAMYWYRQDPGQGLRLIYYSQIVNDFQKGDIAEGYSVSREKKESFPLTVTSAQKNPTAFYLCASSTPFRGLQGYTFGSGTRLTVV.

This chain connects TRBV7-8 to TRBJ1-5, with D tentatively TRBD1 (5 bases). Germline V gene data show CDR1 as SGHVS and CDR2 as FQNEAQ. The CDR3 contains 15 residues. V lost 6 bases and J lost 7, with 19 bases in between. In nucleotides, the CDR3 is TGTGCCAGCAGTTTGGGGCGAACGGGCGGGCAGCCCCAGCATTTT. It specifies CASSLGRTGGQPQHF.

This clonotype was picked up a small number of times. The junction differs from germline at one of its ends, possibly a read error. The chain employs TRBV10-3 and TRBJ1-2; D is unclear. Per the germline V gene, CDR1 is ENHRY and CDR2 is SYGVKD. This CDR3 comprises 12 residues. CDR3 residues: CASSNGLYGYTF. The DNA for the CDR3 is TGTGCCAGCAGTAACGGGCTTTATGGCTACACCTTC.

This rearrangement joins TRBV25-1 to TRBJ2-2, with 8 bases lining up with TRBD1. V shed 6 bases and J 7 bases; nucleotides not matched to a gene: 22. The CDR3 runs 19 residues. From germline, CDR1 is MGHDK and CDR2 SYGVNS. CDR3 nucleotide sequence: TGTGCCAGCAGCGGTATGCCGGGACAGGCCTTATATGATGGCGGGGAGCTGTTTTTT. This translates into CASSGMPGQALYDGGELFF.

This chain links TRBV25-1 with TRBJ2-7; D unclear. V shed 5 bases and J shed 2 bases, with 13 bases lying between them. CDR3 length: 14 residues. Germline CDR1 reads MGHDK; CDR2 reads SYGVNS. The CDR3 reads CASSPRPYTYEQYF. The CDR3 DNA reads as TGTGCCAGCAGTCCCCGCCCGTATACCTACGAGCAGTACTTC.

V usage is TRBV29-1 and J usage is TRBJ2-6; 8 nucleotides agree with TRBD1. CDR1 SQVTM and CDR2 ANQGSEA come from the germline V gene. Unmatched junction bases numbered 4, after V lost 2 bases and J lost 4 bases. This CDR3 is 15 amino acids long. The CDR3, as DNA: TGCAGCGTTGAACAGGCAGGGGGCGGGGCCAACGTCCTGACTTTC. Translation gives CSVEQAGGGANVLTF. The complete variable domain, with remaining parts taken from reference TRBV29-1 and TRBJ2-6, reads SAVISQKPSRDICQRGTSLTIQCQVDSQVTMMFWYRQQPGQSLTLIATANQGSEATYESGFVIDKFPISRPNLTFSTLTVSNMSPEDSSIYLCSVEQAGGGANVLTFGAGSRLTVL.

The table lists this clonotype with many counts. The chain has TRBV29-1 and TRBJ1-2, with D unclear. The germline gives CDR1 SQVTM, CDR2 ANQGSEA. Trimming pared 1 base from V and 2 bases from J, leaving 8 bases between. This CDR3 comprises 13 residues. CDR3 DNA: TGCAGCGTTGAAGTAGCTGGCAACTATGGCTACACCTTC. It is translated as CSVEVAGNYGYTF.

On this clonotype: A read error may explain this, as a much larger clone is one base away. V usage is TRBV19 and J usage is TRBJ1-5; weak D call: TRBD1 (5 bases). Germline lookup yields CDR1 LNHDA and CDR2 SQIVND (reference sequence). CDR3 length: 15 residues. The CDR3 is CASSMVGDSSQPQHF. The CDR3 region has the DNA TGTGCCAGTAGTATGGTAGGGGATAGCAGTCAGCCCCAGCATTTT.

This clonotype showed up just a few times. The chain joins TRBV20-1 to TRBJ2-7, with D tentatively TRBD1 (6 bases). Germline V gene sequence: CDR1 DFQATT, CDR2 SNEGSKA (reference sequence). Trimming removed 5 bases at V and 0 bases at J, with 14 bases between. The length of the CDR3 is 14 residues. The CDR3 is CSAGGQSISYEQYF. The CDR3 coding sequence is TGCAGTGCTGGAGGACAGTCCATCTCCTACGAGCAGTACTTC.

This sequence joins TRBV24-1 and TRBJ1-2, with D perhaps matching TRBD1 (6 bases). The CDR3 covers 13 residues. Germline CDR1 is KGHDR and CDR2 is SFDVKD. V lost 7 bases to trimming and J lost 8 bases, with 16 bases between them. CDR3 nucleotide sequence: TGTGCCACCAGCGGGGGATCTGGACAGGGCTACACCTTC. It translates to CATSGGSGQGYTF.

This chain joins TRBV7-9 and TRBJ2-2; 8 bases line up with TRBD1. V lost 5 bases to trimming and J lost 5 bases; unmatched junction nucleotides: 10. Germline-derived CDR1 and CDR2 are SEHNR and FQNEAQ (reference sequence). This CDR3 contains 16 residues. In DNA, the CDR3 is TGTGCCAGCAGCGTACCCACAGGGGGAAGGACCGGGGAGCTGTTTTTT. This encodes CASSVPTGGRTGELFF.

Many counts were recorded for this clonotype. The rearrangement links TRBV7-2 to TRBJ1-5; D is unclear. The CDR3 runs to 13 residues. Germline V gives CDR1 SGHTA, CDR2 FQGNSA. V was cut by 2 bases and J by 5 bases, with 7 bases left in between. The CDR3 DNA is TGTGCCAGCAGCTTAACGGTAGATCAGCCCCAGCATTTT. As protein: CASSLTVDQPQHF. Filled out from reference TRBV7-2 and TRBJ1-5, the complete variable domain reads GAGVSQSPSNKVTEKGKDVELRCDPISGHTALYWYRQSLGQGLEFLIYFQGNSAPDKSGLPSDRFSAERTGGSVSTLTIQRTQQEDSAVYLCASSLTVDQPQHFGDGTRLSIL.

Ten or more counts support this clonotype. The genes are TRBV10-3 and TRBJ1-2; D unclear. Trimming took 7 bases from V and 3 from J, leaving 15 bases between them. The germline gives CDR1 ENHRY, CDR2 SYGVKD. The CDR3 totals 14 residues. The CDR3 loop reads CAIKQSDWDYGYTF. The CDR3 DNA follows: TGTGCCATCAAACAGTCAGACTGGGACTATGGCTACACCTTC.

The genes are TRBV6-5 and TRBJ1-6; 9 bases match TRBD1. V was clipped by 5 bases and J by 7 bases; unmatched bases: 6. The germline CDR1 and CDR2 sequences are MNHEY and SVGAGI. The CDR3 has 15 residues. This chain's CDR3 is CASSKQGAENSPLHF. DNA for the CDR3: TGTGCCAGCAGTAAACAGGGGGCAGAGAATTCACCCCTCCACTTT.

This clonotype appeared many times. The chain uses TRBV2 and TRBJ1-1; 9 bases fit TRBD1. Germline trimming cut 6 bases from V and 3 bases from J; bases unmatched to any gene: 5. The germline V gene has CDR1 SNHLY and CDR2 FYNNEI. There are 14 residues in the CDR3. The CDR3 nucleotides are TGTGCCAGCAGATTGGACAGGGGAGACACTGAAGCTTTCTTT. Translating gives CASRLDRGDTEAFF. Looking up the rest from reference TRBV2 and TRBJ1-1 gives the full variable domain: EPEVTQTPSHQVTQMGQEVILRCVPISNHLYFYWYRQILGQKVEFLVSFYNNEISEKSEIFDDQFSVERPDGSNFTLKIRSTKLEDSAMYFCASRLDRGDTEAFFGQGTRLTVV.

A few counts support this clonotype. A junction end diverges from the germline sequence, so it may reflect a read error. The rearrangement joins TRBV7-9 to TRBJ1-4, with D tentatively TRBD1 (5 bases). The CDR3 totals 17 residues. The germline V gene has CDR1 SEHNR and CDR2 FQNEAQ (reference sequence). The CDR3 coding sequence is TGCGCCAGCAGCCAAGAGCGGCAGGGTCGGTTGGGTGAAAAACTGTTTTTT. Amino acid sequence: CASSQERQGRLGEKLFF. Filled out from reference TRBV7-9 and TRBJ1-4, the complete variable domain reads DTGVSQNPRHKITKRGQNVTFRCDPISEHNRLYWYRQTLGQGPEFLTYFQNEAQLEKSRLLSDRFSAERPKGSFSTLEIQRTEQGDSAMYLCASSQERQGRLGEKLFFGSGTQLSVL.

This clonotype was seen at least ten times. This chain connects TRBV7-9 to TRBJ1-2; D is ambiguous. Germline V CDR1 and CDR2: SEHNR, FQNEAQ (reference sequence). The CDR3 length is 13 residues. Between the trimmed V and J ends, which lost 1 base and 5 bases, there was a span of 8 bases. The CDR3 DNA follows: TGTGCCAGCAGCTTAGAAGCGGGTTATGGCTACACCTTC. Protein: CASSLEAGYGYTF. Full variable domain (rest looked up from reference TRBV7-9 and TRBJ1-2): DTGVSQNPRHKITKRGQNVTFRCDPISEHNRLYWYRQTLGQGPEFLTYFQNEAQLEKSRLLSDRFSAERPKGSFSTLEIQRTEQGDSAMYLCASSLEAGYGYTFGSGTRLTVV.

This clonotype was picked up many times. Here the CDR3 reads CASKFETDVFGANVLTF. Written as DNA, the CDR3 is TGTGCCAGCAAGTTTGAGACAGACGTCTTTGGGGCCAACGTCCTGACTTTC. The V call is TRBV2, the J call TRBJ2-6; tentative D call: TRBD1 (5 bases). Trimming pared 7 bases from V and 3 bases from J, leaving 19 bases between. This CDR3 has 17 amino acids. Germline V gene sequence: CDR1 SNHLY, CDR2 FYNNEI.

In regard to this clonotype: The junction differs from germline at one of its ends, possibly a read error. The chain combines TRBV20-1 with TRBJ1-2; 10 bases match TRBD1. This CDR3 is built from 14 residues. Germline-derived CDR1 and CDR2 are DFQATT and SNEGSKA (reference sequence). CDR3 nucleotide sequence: TGCAGTGTCTTTTGGACAGGGGGTAACCATGGCTACACCTTC. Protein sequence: CSVFWTGGNHGYTF.

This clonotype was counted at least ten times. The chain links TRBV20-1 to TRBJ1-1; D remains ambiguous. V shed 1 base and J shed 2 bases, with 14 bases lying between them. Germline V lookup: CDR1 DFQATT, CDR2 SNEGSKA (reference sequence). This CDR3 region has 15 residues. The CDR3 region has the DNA TGCAGTGCTAGAGGCAGGACGTACGGAAACACTGAAGCTTTCTTT. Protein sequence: CSARGRTYGNTEAFF.

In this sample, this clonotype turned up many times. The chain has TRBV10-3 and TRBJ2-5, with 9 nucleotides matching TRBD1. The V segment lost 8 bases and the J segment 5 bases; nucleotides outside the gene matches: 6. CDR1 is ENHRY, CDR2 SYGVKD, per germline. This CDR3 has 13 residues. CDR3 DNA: TGTGCCATCTTTGACAGGGGGACGGAGACCCAGTACTTC. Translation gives CAIFDRGTETQYF.